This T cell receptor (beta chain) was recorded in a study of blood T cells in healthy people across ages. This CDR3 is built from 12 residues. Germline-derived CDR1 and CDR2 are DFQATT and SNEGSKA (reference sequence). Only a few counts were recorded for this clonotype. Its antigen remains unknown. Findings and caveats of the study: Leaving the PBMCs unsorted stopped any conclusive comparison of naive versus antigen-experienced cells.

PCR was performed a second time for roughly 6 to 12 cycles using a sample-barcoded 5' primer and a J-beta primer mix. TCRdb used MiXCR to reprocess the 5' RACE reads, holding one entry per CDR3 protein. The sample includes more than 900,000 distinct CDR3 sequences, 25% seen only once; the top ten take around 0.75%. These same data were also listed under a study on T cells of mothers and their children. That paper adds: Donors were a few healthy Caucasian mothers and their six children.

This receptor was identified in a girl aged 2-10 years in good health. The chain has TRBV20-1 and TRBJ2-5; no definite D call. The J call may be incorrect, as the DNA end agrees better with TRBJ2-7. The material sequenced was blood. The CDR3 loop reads CSAREIYYEQYF. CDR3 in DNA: TGCAGTGCTAGAGAGATCTACTACGAGCAGTACTTC.